This T cell receptor (beta chain) was captured in a study of T cells in Graves' hyperthyroidism and ophthalmopathy (dated 2019 in TCRdb). With respect to the entire study: A discovery cohort of about 100 patients, 43 with Graves' ophthalmopathy and under 60 with stable Graves' hyperthyroidism, was used to find distinguishing TCR V-J signatures. Whether ophthalmopathy could be predicted prospectively was tested in an independent validation cohort made up of under 20 hyperthyroidism patients plus 17 patients who later progressed to ophthalmopathy. The 100 or so discovery patients were randomly divided into training and test sets at a 7:3 ratio. Thyroid tissue and blood T-cell repertoires from about six Graves' hyperthyroidism patients were also compared in the study. Once sampling was done, hyperthyroidism patients were given methimazole at a starting dose of 30 mg daily, whereas ophthalmopathy patients were given high-dose intravenous methylprednisolone. TCR Vbeta CDR3 sequencing of 120 to 150 peripheral blood samples (around 45 ophthalmopathy, over 70 hyperthyroidism and roughly 17 progressor patients) is reported in the paper.

This clonotype has just one count. The target of this receptor is not known. No base quality values were provided; no much bigger clone lies one nucleotide off. A solitary read yields weak support. Spanning cysteine to phenylalanine, the CDR3 consists of 13 amino acids. Only the CDR3 part of the read is kept: 39 bases, read in frame from the first base. CDR1 and CDR2 (SGHTA, FQGNSA) derive from the germline V gene. What the authors observed across the whole study: In validation, progression to ophthalmopathy was predicted by the model with roughly 71% sensitivity and around 76% specificity, a median of roughly 6.4 months before onset. Ophthalmopathy was separated from stable hyperthyroidism by a 13 V-J signature model, with roughly 88% sensitivity and about 81% specificity obtained in cross-validation and 80%/75% obtained in testing. Blood samples also contained most of the expanded thyroid clonotypes (frequency above 0.001), which suggests that blood repertoires may reflect thyroid immune responses. No statistical method was used to set the sample size in advance, and investigators knew the group allocation.

The study excluded patients with uncontrolled infections, other autoimmune diseases, pregnancy or lactation. Diagnoses were established on the basis of clinical symptoms, serum thyroxine and TRAb, thyroid ultrasound, and orbital computed tomography. Total RNA was extracted using Trizol reagent, and RNA quality was assessed on an Agilent 2100 Bioanalyzer. The TCR beta CDR3 regions were amplified from the RNA transcripts. A first-round RT-PCR of the TCR CDR3 used the HTBI primer set with the Qiagen OneStep RT-PCR kit. Libraries were constructed in a second round of multiplex PCR, after which size selection and purification were performed. Paired-end sequencing of the libraries was performed with 100 bp reads on an Illumina HiSeq2000. On the authors' methods: SOAPnuke was used to process the raw data, with reads discarded if the reads contained adapters or uncalled bases, had a mean Phred below 15, or lacked an exact constant-primer or identifier match. High-quality paired reads were merged using COPE v1.2.5, and each unique nucleotide sequence was defined as a clonotype. MiTCR v1.1 was used to align clonotypes to the IMGT TRBV, TRBD and TRBJ reference segments. Only V-J combinations with frequency above 0.0001, covering 99% to 99.2% of repertoires, were analysed. A TCS score was defined as the ratio of F50 (clonal expansion) to E x V (chaos), with BLOSUM62-based TCRdist applied between CDR3 peptides within each V-J. Welch's t-statistics and random forest reduced 500 to 650 V-J features to about 12, which were used in a naive Bayes classifier (R e1071). Thyroid-blood repertoire similarity was quantified with the Morisita-Horn index. Using fastp trimming at Q25 and MiXCR clonotype assembly, TCRdb reanalyzed the public sequencing data and kept in-frame beta chains. Rows with a matching CDR3 protein are joined into one entry that keeps the most common DNA and genes. These V and J calls originate from TCRdb's pipeline instead of the authors' own analysis. Here the sample has roughly 500,000 distinct CDR3 sequences; over 35% occur a single time. Together, the top ten hold around 44% of the sample.

This clonotype was obtained from an adult woman with Graves' disease, either hyperthyroidism or ophthalmopathy (not recorded which). The V and J genes are TRBV7-2 and TRBJ2-7; TRBD1 is possibly the D segment (6 matching bases). The sequenced sample consisted of peripheral blood or thyroid tissue (not recorded which). CDR3 reads: CATTGTPSYEQYF. The nucleotides are TGTGCTACGACCGGGACACCATCCTACGAGCAGTACTTC.